One T cell receptor (beta chain) is described in this entry. Its cognate antigen is unknown. A clone one base away is much larger, so this may be a read error. V was clipped by 8 bases and J by 2 bases, with 12 bases between them. The germline V gene encodes CDR1 MNHEY and CDR2 SVGAGI. The CDR3 is 13 amino acids. The data originate from a study of T cell repertoires in cytomegalovirus infection. Study-level background: It can be stated that public TCR beta signatures indicated CMV infection as well as a matching HLA type.

TCRdb itself ran the reads through MiXCR, one entry per CDR3 protein. Among fewer than 200,000 distinct CDR3 sequences listed, around 20% were seen once. Overall study findings and caveats: Dominant in the ex vivo response were TCR beta clonotypes restricted by HLA-C and specific for CMV. There were carriers of CMV plus the relevant HLA, and cumulative public TCR beta family frequency identified them.

This TCR came from a human donor in good health (CMV status not recorded). Some clones in this sample may be carry-over from other donors' samples. This rearrangement joins TRBV6-5 to TRBJ1-1, with unresolved D. The sample taken for sequencing was PBMCs. The CDR3 here is CASSIGYNTEAFF. The DNA of the CDR3 is TGTGCCAGCTCAATAGGTTATAACACTGAAGCTTTCTTT.